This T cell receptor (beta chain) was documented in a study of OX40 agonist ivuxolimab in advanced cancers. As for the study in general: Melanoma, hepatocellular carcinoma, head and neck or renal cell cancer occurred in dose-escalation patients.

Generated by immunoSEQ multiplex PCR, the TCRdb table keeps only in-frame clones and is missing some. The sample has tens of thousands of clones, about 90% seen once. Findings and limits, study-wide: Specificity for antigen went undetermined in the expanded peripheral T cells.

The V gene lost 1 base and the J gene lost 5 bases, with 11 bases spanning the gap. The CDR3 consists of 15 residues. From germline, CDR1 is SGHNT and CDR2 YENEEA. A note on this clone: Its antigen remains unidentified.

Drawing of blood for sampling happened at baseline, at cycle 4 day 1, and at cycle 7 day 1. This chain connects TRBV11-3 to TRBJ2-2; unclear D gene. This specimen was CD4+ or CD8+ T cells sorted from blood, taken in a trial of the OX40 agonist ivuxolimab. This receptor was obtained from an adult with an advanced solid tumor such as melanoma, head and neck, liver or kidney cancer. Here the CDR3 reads CASSLAVLGTGELFF. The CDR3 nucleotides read TGTGCCAGCAGCTTAGCGGTTCTAGGGACCGGGGAGCTGTTTTTT.